The 9 T cell receptor beta chains below all came from one sample that was sequenced in a study of Graves' ophthalmopathy and Graves' hyperthyroidism listed by TCRdb under 2018. This sample was sequenced with an Illumina HiSeq 2000. For repertoire sequencing, TCR beta CDR3 regions were amplified from RNA transcripts. HTBI primers and the Qiagen OneStep RT-PCR kit were used in a first-round RT-PCR, which was followed by a second-round multiplex PCR, size selection and purification. Using fastp trimming at Q25 and MiXCR clonotype assembly, TCRdb reanalyzed the public sequencing data and kept in-frame beta chains. Each record represents a unique CDR3 protein, reported with the most common genes and DNA among its rows. In all, the sample holds 400,000 to 500,000 distinct CDR3 sequences, and approximately 21% of those were seen once. In total, the top ten clones hold roughly 3.2% of the sample. Sample: peripheral blood. These receptors were taken from a woman in her late teens or twenties with stable Graves' hyperthyroidism. Donor details come from another sample of the same person, matched by shared clones.

This clonotype was recorded at least ten times. The chain recombines TRBV10-3 with TRBJ2-7; 7 bases align to TRBD1. The V gene's germline CDR1 is ENHRY and CDR2 SYGVKD. The V gene end was trimmed by 4 bases and the J gene end by 4 bases; junction bases not matched to a gene: 13. The CDR3 extends over 16 amino acids. Here the CDR3 DNA reads TGTGCCATCAGTGGTAAAACAGGGGCCCCTCTATACGAGCAGTACTTC. It is translated as CAISGKTGAPLYEQYF.

The table lists this clonotype with many counts. The chain employs TRBV12-3 or TRBV12-4 and TRBJ2-7; 7 positions agree with TRBD2. J was trimmed by 0 bases and V by 2 bases; bases with no gene match: 19. The CDR3 covers 20 residues. The CDR3, as DNA: TGTGCCAGCAGTTTAATTCTAGCCGGAATTCTAGCGGTTCCCTCCTACGAGCAGTACTTC. Its translation: CASSLILAGILAVPSYEQYF.

This clonotype was counted many times. The chain uses TRBV10-3 and TRBJ2-5, with TRBD1 identical over 8 bases. Germline V gene data show CDR1 as ENHRY and CDR2 as SYGVKD. The CDR3 extends over 14 amino acids. Trimming took 10 bases from V and 1 from J; bases not matched to a gene: 8. This chain's CDR3 is CASLPGQGQETQYF. The CDR3 region has the DNA TGTGCCAGCCTCCCCGGACAGGGCCAAGAGACCCAGTACTTC.

This clonotype was recorded at least ten times. This rearrangement joins TRBV2 to TRBJ1-5, with D uncertain. This CDR3 region has 13 residues. Looked up from germline, CDR1 is SNHLY and CDR2 is FYNNEI. Trimming took off 7 bases at V and 3 bases at J, with 10 bases between the two ends. The CDR3 protein is CASTREDNQPQHF. CDR3 in DNA: TGTGCCAGCACCCGAGAGGACAATCAGCCCCAGCATTTT.

This clonotype showed up many times. This rearrangement joins TRBV7-2 to TRBJ1-1, with D uncertain. The CDR3 sequence is 12 residues long. V was pared by 6 bases and J by 8 bases, with 13 bases between. The germline gives CDR1 SGHTA, CDR2 FQGNSA. The CDR3 sequence is CASSHSSGEAFF. CDR3 in DNA: TGTGCCAGCAGTCACAGCTCTGGCGAAGCTTTCTTT.

This clonotype occurred many times. This CDR3 fails to terminate in the conserved phenylalanine or tryptophan, so it likely reflects a read error. The chain couples TRBV6-1 to TRBJ1-2; 10 bases line up with TRBD1. The CDR3 runs 13 residues. Trimming cost V 5 bases and J 8 bases; bases outside gene matches: 5. Germline lookup yields CDR1 MNHNS and CDR2 SASEGT. The chain's CDR3 is CASSPGTGEGYTS. The CDR3 region has the DNA TGTGCCAGCAGTCCAGGGACAGGGGAAGGCTACACCTCC.

In its sample, this clonotype was seen many times. The gene calls are TRBV6-1 and TRBJ2-7, with a possible D match to TRBD2 (6 bases). The CDR3 runs 14 residues. Between the trimmed V and J ends, which lost 2 bases and 5 bases, there was a span of 13 bases. Germline V lookup: CDR1 MNHNS, CDR2 SASEGT. The CDR3 sequence is CASSEMTSTDEQYF. Written as DNA, the CDR3 is TGTGCCAGCAGTGAAATGACTAGTACGGACGAGCAGTACTTC.

This clonotype showed up just once. This chain uses TRBV7-6 with TRBJ1-1; possibly TRBD1 for D (5 bases). V gave up 1 base and J gave up 4 bases, with 16 bases separating them. The CDR3 contains 16 residues. In germline, CDR1 is SGHVS, CDR2 FNYEAQ. The CDR3 spells CASSLEEGAVLTEAFF. CDR3 in DNA: TGTGCCAGCAGCTTAGAGGAAGGGGCGGTTCTCACTGAAGCTTTCTTT.

This clonotype was recorded many times. The gene calls are TRBV12-3 or TRBV12-4 and TRBJ2-7; D is unclear. This CDR3 has 13 amino acids. The V gene lost 6 bases and the J gene lost 6 bases, with 15 bases spanning the gap. CDR3: CASSPATEFEQYF. As DNA, the CDR3 is TGTGCCAGCAGCCCCGCGACTGAATTCGAGCAGTACTTC.